The T cell receptor beta chain described here comes from a study of cytomegalovirus exposure and HLA in healthy donors. Study-level findings and limits: Evidence from a later analysis indicated that most CMV-associated TCR beta chains looked HLA-restricted. The productive fraction for most TCR beta V segments was about 87% or about 30% in an earlier analysis. A later analysis, which compared TCR beta chains of equal frequency, found the HLA-associated ones more clonally expanded. The study recorded some 160 TCR beta chains that were cytomegalovirus-associated.

The study ran its PCR with 60 Vbeta and 13 Jbeta primers. Measured with immunoSEQ multiplex PCR; TCRdb has only the in-frame clones, and not every one. Of about 94,000 clones listed, about 62% are singletons. This CDR3 has 15 amino acids. CDR1 and CDR2 (germline): MNHEY, SMNVEV (reference sequence). With V trimmed by 6 bases and J by 6 bases, 10 bases remained unmatched. Regarding this clone: What it binds is unknown.

The source of this sequence is a young man in good health and CMV-seronegative. V is TRBV27 and J is TRBJ1-5; 8 nucleotides match TRBD1. Source material: PBMCs. The DNA of the CDR3 is TGTGCCAGCAGGACGACAGGGGAGAAGGGTCAGCCCCAGCATTTT. This gives the protein CASRTTGEKGQPQHF.